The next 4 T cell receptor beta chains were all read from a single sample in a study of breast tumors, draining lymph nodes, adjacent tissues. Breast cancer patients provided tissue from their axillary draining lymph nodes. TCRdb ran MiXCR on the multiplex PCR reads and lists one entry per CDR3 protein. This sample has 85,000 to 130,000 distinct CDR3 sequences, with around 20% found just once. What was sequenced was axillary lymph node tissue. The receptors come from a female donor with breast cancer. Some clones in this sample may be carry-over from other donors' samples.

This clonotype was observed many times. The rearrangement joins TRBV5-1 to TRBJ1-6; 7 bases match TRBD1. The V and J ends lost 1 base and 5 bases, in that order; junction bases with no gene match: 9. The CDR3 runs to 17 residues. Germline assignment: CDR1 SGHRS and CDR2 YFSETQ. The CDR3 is CASSLIGGRFNNSPLHF. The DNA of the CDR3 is TGCGCCAGCAGCTTGATAGGGGGCAGGTTCAATAATTCACCCCTCCACTTT.

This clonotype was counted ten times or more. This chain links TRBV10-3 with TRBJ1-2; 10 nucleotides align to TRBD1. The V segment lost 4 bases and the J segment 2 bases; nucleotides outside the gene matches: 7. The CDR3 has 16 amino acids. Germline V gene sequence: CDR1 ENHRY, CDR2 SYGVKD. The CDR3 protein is CAISVNRQGANYGYTF. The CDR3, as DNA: TGTGCCATCAGTGTTAACAGACAGGGGGCCAACTATGGCTACACCTTC.

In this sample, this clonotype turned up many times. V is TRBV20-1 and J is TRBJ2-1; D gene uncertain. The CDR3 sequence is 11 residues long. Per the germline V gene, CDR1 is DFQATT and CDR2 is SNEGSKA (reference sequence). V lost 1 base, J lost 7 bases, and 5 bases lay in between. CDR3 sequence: CSARARNEQFF. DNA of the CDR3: TGCAGTGCTAGAGCCCGGAATGAGCAGTTCTTC.

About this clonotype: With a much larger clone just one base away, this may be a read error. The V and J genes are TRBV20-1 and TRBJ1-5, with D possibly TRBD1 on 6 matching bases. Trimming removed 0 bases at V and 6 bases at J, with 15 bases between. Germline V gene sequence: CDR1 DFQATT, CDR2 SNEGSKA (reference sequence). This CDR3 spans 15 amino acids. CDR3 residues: CSARDGTGSVQPQHF. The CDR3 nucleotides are TGCAGTGCTAGAGATGGTACAGGGTCGGTTCAGCCCCAGCATTTT.